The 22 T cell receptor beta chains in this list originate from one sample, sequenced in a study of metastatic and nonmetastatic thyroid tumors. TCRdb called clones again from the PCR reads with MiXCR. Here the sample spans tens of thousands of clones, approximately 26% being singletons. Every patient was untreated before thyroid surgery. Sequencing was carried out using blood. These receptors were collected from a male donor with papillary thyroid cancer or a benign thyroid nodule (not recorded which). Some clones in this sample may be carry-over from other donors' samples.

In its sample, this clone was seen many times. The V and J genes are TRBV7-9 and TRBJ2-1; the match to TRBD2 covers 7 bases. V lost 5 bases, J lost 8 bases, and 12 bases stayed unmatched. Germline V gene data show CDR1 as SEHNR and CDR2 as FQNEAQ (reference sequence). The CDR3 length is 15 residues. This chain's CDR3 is CASSPLGGSRYEQFF. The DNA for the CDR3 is TGTGCCAGCAGCCCCCTTGGCGGGAGTAGATATGAGCAGTTCTTC. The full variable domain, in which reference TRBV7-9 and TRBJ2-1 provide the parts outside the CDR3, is DTGVSQNPRHKITKRGQNVTFRCDPISEHNRLYWYRQTLGQGPEFLTYFQNEAQLEKSRLLSDRFSAERPKGSFSTLEIQRTEQGDSAMYLCASSPLGGSRYEQFFGPGTRLTVL.

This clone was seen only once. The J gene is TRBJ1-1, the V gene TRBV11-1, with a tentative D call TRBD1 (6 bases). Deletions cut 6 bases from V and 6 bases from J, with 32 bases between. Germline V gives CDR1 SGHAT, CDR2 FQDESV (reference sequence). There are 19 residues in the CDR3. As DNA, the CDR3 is TGTGCCAGCAGTCAACCCCTAGACGTATACAGGGCTCCAACTGCTGAAGCTTTCTTT. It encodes CASSQPLDVYRAPTAEAFF.

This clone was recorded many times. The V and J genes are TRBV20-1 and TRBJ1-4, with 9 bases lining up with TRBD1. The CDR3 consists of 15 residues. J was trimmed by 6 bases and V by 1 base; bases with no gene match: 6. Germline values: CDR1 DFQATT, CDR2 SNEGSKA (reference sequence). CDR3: CSARVPGTGYEKLFF. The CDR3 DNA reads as TGCAGTGCTAGAGTCCCCGGGACAGGGTATGAAAAACTGTTTTTT.

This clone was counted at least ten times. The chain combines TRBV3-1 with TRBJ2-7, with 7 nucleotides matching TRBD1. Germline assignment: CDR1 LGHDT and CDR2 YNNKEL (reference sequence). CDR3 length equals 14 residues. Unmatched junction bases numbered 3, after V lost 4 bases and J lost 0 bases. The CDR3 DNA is TGTGCCAGCAGCCCTGGGACAGACTCCTACGAGCAGTACTTC. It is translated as CASSPGTDSYEQYF.

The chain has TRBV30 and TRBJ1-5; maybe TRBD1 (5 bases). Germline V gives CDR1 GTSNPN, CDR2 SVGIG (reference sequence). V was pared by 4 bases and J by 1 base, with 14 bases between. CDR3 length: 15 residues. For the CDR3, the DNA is TGTGCCTGGACGGTAAGGGGCGCGAGCAATCAGCCCCAGCATTTT. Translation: CAWTVRGASNQPQHF.

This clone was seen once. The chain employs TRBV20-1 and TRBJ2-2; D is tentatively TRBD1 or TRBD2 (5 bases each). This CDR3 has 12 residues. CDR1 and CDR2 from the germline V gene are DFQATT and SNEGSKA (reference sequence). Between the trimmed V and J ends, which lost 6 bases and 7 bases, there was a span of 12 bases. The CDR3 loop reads CSAIRDGGELFF. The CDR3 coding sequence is TGCAGTGCAATACGGGACGGCGGGGAGCTGTTTTTT.

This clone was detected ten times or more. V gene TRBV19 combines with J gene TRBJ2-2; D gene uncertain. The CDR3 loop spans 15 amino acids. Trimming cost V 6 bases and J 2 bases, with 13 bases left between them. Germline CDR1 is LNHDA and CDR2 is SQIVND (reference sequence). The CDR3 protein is CASSGRARNTGELFF. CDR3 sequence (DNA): TGTGCCAGTAGCGGAAGGGCTAGAAACACCGGGGAGCTGTTTTTT.

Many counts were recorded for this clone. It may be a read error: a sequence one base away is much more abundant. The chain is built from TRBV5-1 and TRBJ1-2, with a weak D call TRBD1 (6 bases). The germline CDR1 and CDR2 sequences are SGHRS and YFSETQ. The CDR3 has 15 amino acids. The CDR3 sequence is CASSDMSGDNYGHTF. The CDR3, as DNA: TGCGCCAGCAGCGACATGTCAGGGGATAACTATGGCCACACCTTC.

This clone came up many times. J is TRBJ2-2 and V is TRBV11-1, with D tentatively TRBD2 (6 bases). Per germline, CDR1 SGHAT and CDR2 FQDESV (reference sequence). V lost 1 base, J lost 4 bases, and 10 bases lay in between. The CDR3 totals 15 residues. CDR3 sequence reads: CASSLVREPTGELFF. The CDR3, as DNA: TGTGCCAGCAGCTTAGTGCGGGAACCCACCGGGGAGCTGTTTTTT.

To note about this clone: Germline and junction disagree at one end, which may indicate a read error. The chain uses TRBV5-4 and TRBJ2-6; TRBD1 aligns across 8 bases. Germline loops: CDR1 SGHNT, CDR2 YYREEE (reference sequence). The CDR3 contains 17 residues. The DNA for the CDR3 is TGTGCCAGCAGCTTGAGGGACAGGTGGGCTGGGGCCAACTTCCTGACTTTC. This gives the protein CASSLRDRWAGANFLTF.

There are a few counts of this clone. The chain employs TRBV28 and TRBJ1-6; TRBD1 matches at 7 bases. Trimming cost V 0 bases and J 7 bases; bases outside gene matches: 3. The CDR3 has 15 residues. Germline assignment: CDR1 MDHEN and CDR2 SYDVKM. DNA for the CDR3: TGTGCCAGCAGTTTATGGTCGGGACAGAATTCACCCCTCCACTTT. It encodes CASSLWSGQNSPLHF.

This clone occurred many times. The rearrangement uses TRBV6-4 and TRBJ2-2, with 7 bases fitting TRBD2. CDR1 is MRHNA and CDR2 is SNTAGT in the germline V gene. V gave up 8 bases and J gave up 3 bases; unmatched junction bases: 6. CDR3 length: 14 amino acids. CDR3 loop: CASGEGSDTGELFF. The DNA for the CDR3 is TGTGCCAGCGGGGAGGGTTCGGACACCGGGGAGCTGTTTTTT.

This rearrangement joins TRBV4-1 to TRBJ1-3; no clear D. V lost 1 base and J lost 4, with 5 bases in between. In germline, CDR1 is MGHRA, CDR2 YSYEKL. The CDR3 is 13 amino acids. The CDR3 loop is CASSQGGGNTIYF. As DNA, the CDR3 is TGCGCCAGCAGCCAAGGAGGGGGAAACACCATATATTTT.

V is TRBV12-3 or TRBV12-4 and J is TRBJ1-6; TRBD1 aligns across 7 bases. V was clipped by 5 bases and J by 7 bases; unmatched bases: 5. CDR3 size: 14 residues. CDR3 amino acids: CASSPDRKNSPLHF. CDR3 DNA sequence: TGTGCCAGCAGTCCGGACAGGAAAAATTCACCCCTCCACTTT.

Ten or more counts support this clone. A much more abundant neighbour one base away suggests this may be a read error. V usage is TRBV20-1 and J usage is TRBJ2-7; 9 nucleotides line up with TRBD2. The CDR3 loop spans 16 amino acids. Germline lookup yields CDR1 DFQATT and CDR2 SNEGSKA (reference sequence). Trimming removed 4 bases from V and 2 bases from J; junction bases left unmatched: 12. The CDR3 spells CSATSPGTSSAYEQYF. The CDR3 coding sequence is TGCAGTGCTACCAGTCCCGGGACTAGCTCGGCCTACGAGCAGTACTTC.

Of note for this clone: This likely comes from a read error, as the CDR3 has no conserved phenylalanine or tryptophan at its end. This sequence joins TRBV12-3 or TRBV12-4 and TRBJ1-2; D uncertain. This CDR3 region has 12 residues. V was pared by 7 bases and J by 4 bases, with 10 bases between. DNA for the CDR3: TGTGCCAGCAATCGGGAAGGCTATGGCTACACCCTC. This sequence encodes CASNREGYGYTL.

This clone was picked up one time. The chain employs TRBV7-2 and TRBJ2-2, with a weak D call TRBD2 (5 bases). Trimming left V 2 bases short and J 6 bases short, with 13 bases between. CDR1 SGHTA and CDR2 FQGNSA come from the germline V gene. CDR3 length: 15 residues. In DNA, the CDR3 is TGTGCCAGCAGCTTACAGCGGTCTGTTTCCGGGGAGCTGTTTTTT. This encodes CASSLQRSVSGELFF.

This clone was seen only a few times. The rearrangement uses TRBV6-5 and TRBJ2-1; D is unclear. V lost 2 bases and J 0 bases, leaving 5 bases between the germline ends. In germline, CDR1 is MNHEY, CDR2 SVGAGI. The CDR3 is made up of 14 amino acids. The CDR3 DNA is TGTGCCAGCAGTTACGCCGGCTCCTACAATGAGCAGTTCTTC. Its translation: CASSYAGSYNEQFF.

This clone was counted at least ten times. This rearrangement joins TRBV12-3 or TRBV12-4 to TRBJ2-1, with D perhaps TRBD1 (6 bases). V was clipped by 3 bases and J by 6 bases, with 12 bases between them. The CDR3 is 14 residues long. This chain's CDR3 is CASSFGWTVNEQFF. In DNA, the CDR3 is TGTGCCAGCAGTTTCGGTTGGACAGTCAATGAGCAGTTCTTC.

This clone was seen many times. The CDR3 nucleotides read TGCGCCAGCAGCCGGGAGACATTCTCTGGAAACACCATATATTTT. It codes for CASSRETFSGNTIYF. The rearrangement links TRBV5-1 to TRBJ1-3; D call uncertain. Per the germline V gene, CDR1 is SGHRS and CDR2 is YFSETQ. Deletions cut 4 bases from V and 0 bases from J, with 11 bases between. CDR3 length: 15 residues.

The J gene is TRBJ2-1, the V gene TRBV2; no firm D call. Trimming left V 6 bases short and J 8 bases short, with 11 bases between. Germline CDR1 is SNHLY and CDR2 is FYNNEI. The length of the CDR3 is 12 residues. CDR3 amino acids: CASRLERYEQFF. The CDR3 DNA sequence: TGTGCCAGCAGGCTAGAAAGGTATGAGCAGTTCTTC.

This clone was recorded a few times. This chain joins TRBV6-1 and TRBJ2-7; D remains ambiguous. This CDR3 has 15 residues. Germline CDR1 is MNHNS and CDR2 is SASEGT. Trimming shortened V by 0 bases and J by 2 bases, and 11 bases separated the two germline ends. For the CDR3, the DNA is TGTGCCAGCAGTGAAGCCGGAGACTCCCCCTACGAGCAGTACTTC. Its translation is CASSEAGDSPYEQYF.